One and the same sample provided the 20 T cell receptor beta chains below, sequenced in a study of T cells expressing NK-cell markers. With the 5' RACE reads reprocessed, TCRdb shows one record per CDR3 protein and no DNA. The ten top clones account for 7.3%, within a sample of 400,000 to 500,000 distinct CDR3 sequences. The specimen was blood T cells: a sorted CD56 or NKG2C T cell subset, CD4+ or CD8+ T cells, or bulk PBMC T cells (not recorded which). These receptors were collected from a woman between 18 and 69 years old in good health.

This chain uses TRBV25-1 with TRBJ1-5. The CDR3 consists of 13 residues. CDR1 is MGHDK and CDR2 is SYGVNS in the germline V gene. The CDR3 here is CASSPDGLWPQHF.

V is TRBV4-1 and J is TRBJ2-3; TCRdb returns TRBD1, unconfirmable since there is no DNA. CDR3 size: 18 residues. Germline V gene lookup returns CDR1 MGHRA and CDR2 YSYEKL. This chain's CDR3 is CASSQDWRGIGSTDTQYF.

The rearrangement uses TRBV12-3 or TRBV12-4 and TRBJ2-3; TCRdb's D gene call, TRBD1, goes unchecked for lack of DNA. The CDR3 is made up of 14 amino acids. CDR3 loop: CASSSGGLTDTQYF.

V and J are TRBV4-3 and TRBJ2-3; the D call of TRBD1 rests on TCRdb alone, since no DNA is present to check it. Germline loops: CDR1 LGHNA, CDR2 YSLEER. CDR3 length: 16 amino acids. This CDR3 reads CASSLWGLESTDTQYF.

The chain combines TRBV15 with TRBJ2-1. Germline CDR1 and CDR2: LNHNV and YYDKDF (reference sequence). There are 14 residues in the CDR3. The CDR3 spells CATSRDWTDNEQFF.

V is TRBV9 and J is TRBJ1-1. The CDR3 has 14 residues. Germline CDR1 and CDR2: SGDLS and YYNGEE. CDR3 residues: CASSVSLENTEAFF.

The V gene is TRBV20-1, the J gene TRBJ2-7; the D gene TCRdb calls, TRBD2, cannot be checked with no DNA. This CDR3 comprises 13 residues. CDR1 and CDR2 (germline): DFQATT, SNEGSKA (reference sequence). The CDR3 sequence is CSANSGSSYEQYF.

The chain has TRBV5-6 and TRBJ1-2; TCRdb outputs TRBD1, but without DNA this stays unchecked. The V gene's germline CDR1 is SGHDT and CDR2 YYEEEE. This CDR3 has 15 residues. The CDR3 sequence is CASSYRDRELHGYTF.

The chain combines TRBV5-6 with TRBJ1-3. There are 14 residues in the CDR3. Per germline, CDR1 SGHDT and CDR2 YYEEEE. The chain's CDR3 is CASSSQYSGNTIYF.

The chain combines TRBV4-2 with TRBJ1-5; TCRdb picks TRBD1, but there is no DNA to check that call. The CDR3 extends over 16 amino acids. Germline V gene lookup returns CDR1 LGHNA and CDR2 YNFKEQ. CDR3 loop: CASSGKGRYSNQPQHF.

The chain uses TRBV7-2 and TRBJ1-1. Germline values: CDR1 SGHTA, CDR2 FQGNSA. This CDR3 has 13 residues. The CDR3 sequence: CASSLAVNSEAFF.

The chain has TRBV4-2 and TRBJ2-2; no DNA is available, so the TRBD2 call from TCRdb remains unchecked. The CDR3 spans 12 residues. CDR1 LGHNA and CDR2 YNFKEQ come from the germline V gene. CDR3 loop: CASSPGGDELFF.

This rearrangement joins TRBV29-1 to TRBJ2-1; without DNA, the TCRdb call of TRBD2 cannot be checked. This CDR3 contains 15 residues. Germline-derived CDR1 and CDR2 are SQVTM and ANQGSEA. The CDR3 loop is CSSQGVAGGYNEQFF.

The chain has TRBV7-3 and TRBJ1-2. Germline-derived CDR1 and CDR2 are SGHTA and FQGTGA. The CDR3 consists of 15 residues. The CDR3 is CASSPRVGPGYGYTF.

The V and J genes are TRBV20-1 and TRBJ2-2; with no DNA, the TCRdb D assignment of TRBD2 cannot be verified. The germline CDR1 and CDR2 sequences are DFQATT and SNEGSKA (reference sequence). The length of the CDR3 is 16 residues. The CDR3: CSARCFSGGCTGELFF.

The rearrangement joins TRBV19 to TRBJ2-1; TCRdb's D call, TRBD2, is unchecked because there is no DNA. Looked up from germline, CDR1 is LNHDA and CDR2 is SQIVND (reference sequence). The CDR3 consists of 16 residues. The CDR3 is CASSISGGPAYNEQFF.

The chain is built from TRBV4-3 and TRBJ1-4. Germline-derived CDR1 and CDR2 are LGHNA and YSLEER. The CDR3 is 14 residues long. CDR3 amino acids: CASSRRGTNEKLFF.

This chain uses TRBV25-1 with TRBJ2-1. The CDR3 totals 14 residues. Germline-derived CDR1 and CDR2 are MGHDK and SYGVNS. CDR3 sequence reads: CASSEYPKGNEQFF.

The chain carries TRBV29-1 and TRBJ1-2. Germline V gene lookup returns CDR1 SQVTM and CDR2 ANQGSEA. The CDR3 is 13 residues long. CDR3 residues: CSVGGRSSYGYTF.

V is TRBV20-1 and J is TRBJ1-5; no DNA is available, so the TRBD1 call from TCRdb remains unchecked. This CDR3 contains 15 residues. Germline V gene data show CDR1 as DFQATT and CDR2 as SNEGSKA (reference sequence). The CDR3 loop reads CSARLGRDGNQPQHF.